The 27 T cell receptor beta chains reported below all come from one sample, sequenced in a study of CD8 T cells in Susac syndrome. Random hexamers were used to reverse transcribe about 0.5 to 1 ug of RNA. TCRdb recomputed calls from the immunoSEQ multiplex PCR reads with MiXCR, one row per CDR3 protein. The data contain a few hundred thousand distinct CDR3 sequences, approximately 95% of them singletons. Sequencing was performed on CD4+ T cells from PBMCs. Receptor source: a human donor with multiple sclerosis.

V usage is TRBV5-1 and J usage is TRBJ2-7; TRBD2 aligns across 10 bases. CDR1 is SGHRS, CDR2 YFSETQ, per germline. The CDR3 length is 15 residues. Unmatched junction bases numbered 10, after V lost 0 bases and J lost 10 bases. The CDR3 reads CASSLGFASGSPQYF. The CDR3 DNA reads TGCGCCAGCAGCTTGGGGTTCGCTAGCGGGAGCCCTCAGTACTTC.

The V call is TRBV12-3 or TRBV12-4, the J call TRBJ1-6; possibly TRBD1 for D (5 bases). This CDR3 spans 16 amino acids. V was shortened by 4 bases and J by 5 bases, with 15 bases between the two germline ends. CDR3 nucleotide sequence: TGTGCCAGCAGTTCTAGGGGTCGGACGGATAATTCACCCCTCCACTTT. The encoded protein is CASSSRGRTDNSPLHF.

The rearrangement links TRBV6-1 to TRBJ1-4; D gene unclear. CDR3 size: 17 residues. The germline V gene has CDR1 MNHNS and CDR2 SASEGT. Trimming stripped 6 bases from V and 0 bases from J, with 17 bases between. The CDR3 here is CASRRVQRIATNEKLFF. In DNA form, the CDR3 reads TGTGCCAGCAGACGGGTTCAGAGAATAGCAACTAATGAAAAACTGTTTTTT.

V is TRBV4-2 and J is TRBJ1-6; 7 bases map to TRBD1. From germline, CDR1 is LGHNA and CDR2 YNFKEQ. The CDR3 contains 15 residues. Trimming removed 1 base from V and 16 bases from J; junction bases left unmatched: 13. The CDR3 sequence is CASSQVILEGASLHF. The CDR3 nucleotides are TGTGCCAGCAGCCAAGTCATCTTGGAGGGGGCATCTCTCCACTTT.

V usage is TRBV2 and J usage is TRBJ2-5; 7 nucleotides agree with TRBD1. Germline-derived CDR1 and CDR2 are SNHLY and FYNNEI. The junction had 8 bases not matched to a gene; V was cut back by 8 bases and J by 5 bases. CDR3 length: 13 residues. CDR3 region: CASLQGMFETQYF. CDR3 nucleotide sequence: TGTGCCAGCCTACAGGGGATGTTCGAGACCCAGTACTTC.

The rearrangement links TRBV5-1 to TRBJ2-3; D ambiguous. V gave up 4 bases and J gave up 0 bases, with 15 bases separating them. Per the germline V gene, CDR1 is SGHRS and CDR2 is YFSETQ. The CDR3 extends over 16 amino acids. CDR3 sequence (DNA): TGCGCCAGCAGCGACCCTAATCAGCTTAGCACAGATACGCAGTATTTT. Amino acids: CASSDPNQLSTDTQYF.

The chain uses TRBV5-4 and TRBJ2-2; D unresolved. CDR1 SGHNT and CDR2 YYREEE come from the germline V gene (reference sequence). Trimming cost V 0 bases and J 6 bases, with 3 bases left between them. The CDR3 runs to 12 residues. CDR3 sequence: CASSLVSGELFF. The DNA of the CDR3 is TGTGCCAGCAGCTTGGTGTCCGGGGAGCTGTTTTTT.

The chain carries TRBV9 and TRBJ1-3, with D hard to call. Germline V gene sequence: CDR1 SGDLS, CDR2 YYNGEE. Trimming removed 1 base at V and 2 bases at J, with 4 bases between. The CDR3 runs to 13 residues. The CDR3: CASSVSPGNTIYF. CDR3 nucleotide sequence: TGTGCCAGCAGCGTAAGCCCTGGAAACACCATATATTTT. Drawing the rest from reference TRBV9 and TRBJ1-3, the complete variable domain is DSGVTQTPKHLITATGQRVTLRCSPRSGDLSVYWYQQSLDQGLQFLIQYYNGEERAKGNILERFSAQQFPDLHSELNLSSLELGDSALYFCASSVSPGNTIYFGEGSWLTVV.

This clonotype was seen more than once but under ten times. The V call is TRBV20-1, the J call TRBJ2-1, with D possibly matching TRBD2 (7 bases). Germline V gives CDR1 DFQATT, CDR2 SNEGSKA (reference sequence). The CDR3 has 11 residues. The V and J ends lost 6 bases and 10 bases respectively, with 13 bases between them. This CDR3 is CSARRGGEQFF. CDR3 nucleotides: TGCAGTGCCAGGAGGGGGGGCGAGCAGTTCTTC.

The chain carries TRBV9 and TRBJ2-1; D assignment may be TRBD1 or TRBD2 (6 bases each). CDR3 size: 16 residues. V lost 4 bases and J lost 3, with 17 bases in between. The germline V gene has CDR1 SGDLS and CDR2 YYNGEE. CDR3 protein: CASSPGGDTFYNEQFF. DNA for the CDR3: TGTGCCAGCAGCCCCGGGGGCGACACCTTCTACAATGAGCAGTTCTTC.

The chain couples TRBV30 to TRBJ2-7; 7 bases agree with TRBD2. The J segment lost 4 bases and the V segment lost 3 bases, leaving 9 bases of the junction unmatched. The CDR3 runs 14 residues. Per the germline V gene, CDR1 is GTSNPN and CDR2 is SVGIG (reference sequence). Written as DNA, the CDR3 is TGTGCCTGGAGGCCGGCCACTAGCGTATACGAGCAGTACTTC. It is translated as CAWRPATSVYEQYF.

The chain links TRBV14 to TRBJ2-6, with D maybe TRBD1 (6 bases). This CDR3 comprises 15 residues. Germline assignment: CDR1 SGHDN and CDR2 FVKESK. Trimming left V 3 bases short and J 2 bases short, with 8 bases between. CDR3 loop: CASSHRGAGANVLTF. CDR3 in DNA: TGTGCCAGCAGCCACAGGGGCGCTGGGGCCAACGTCCTGACTTTC.

This clonotype came up once. Here the CDR3 DNA reads TGCAGTGCTAGAGATCAGGCGGGGCTCAAGTACAATGAGCAGTTCTTC. It encodes CSARDQAGLKYNEQFF. The V gene is TRBV20-1, the J gene TRBJ2-1; D is perhaps TRBD2 (6 bases). The V gene lost 0 bases and the J gene lost 4 bases, with 16 bases spanning the gap. CDR1 is DFQATT, CDR2 SNEGSKA, per germline (reference sequence). CDR3 length: 16 residues.

This clonotype was counted once. This rearrangement joins TRBV20-1 to TRBJ1-5; no clear D. The CDR3 loop spans 13 amino acids. V lost 6 bases to trimming and J lost 7 bases, with 16 bases between them. Germline V lookup: CDR1 DFQATT, CDR2 SNEGSKA (reference sequence). The CDR3 spells CSARGQERQPQHF. The CDR3 nucleotides are TGCAGTGCCCGAGGGCAGGAGAGGCAGCCCCAGCATTTT.

This sequence joins TRBV4-1 and TRBJ2-5; D ambiguous. Germline CDR1 is MGHRA and CDR2 is YSYEKL. This CDR3 is 16 amino acids long. V lost 0 bases and J 5 bases, leaving 16 bases between the germline ends. This CDR3 reads CASSQEGKTKWETQYF. CDR3 DNA sequence: TGCGCCAGCAGCCAAGAAGGGAAGACGAAGTGGGAGACCCAGTACTTC.

V is TRBV9 and J is TRBJ2-1; D gene uncertain. The CDR3 spans 15 residues. CDR1 is SGDLS and CDR2 is YYNGEE in the germline V gene. The V and J ends lost 0 bases and 0 bases respectively, with 7 bases between them. CDR3 amino acids: CASSVVAVSYNEQFF. The DNA for the CDR3 is TGTGCCAGCAGCGTAGTTGCCGTCTCCTACAATGAGCAGTTCTTC.

DNA for the CDR3: TGTGCCAGCGGCAGGGGCGGGGGGCCGGAGGGAAGGCAGTTCTTC. It codes for CASGRGGGPEGRQFF. J is TRBJ2-1 and V is TRBV28; TRBD2 matches at 8 bases. Germline loops: CDR1 MDHEN, CDR2 SYDVKM. Unmatched junction bases numbered 18, after V lost 8 bases and J lost 12 bases. This CDR3 has 15 amino acids.

The chain is built from TRBV9 and TRBJ1-3; D may be TRBD1 (5 bases). Trimming cost V 3 bases and J 4 bases, with 20 bases left between them. This CDR3 comprises 17 residues. The germline V gene has CDR1 SGDLS and CDR2 YYNGEE. The CDR3 DNA follows: TGTGCCAGCAGCGCCAACCCGGGACGGATCGTGGGAAACACCATATATTTT. Amino acids: CASSANPGRIVGNTIYF.

The chain joins TRBV7-2 to TRBJ2-5; 8 nucleotides line up with TRBD2. V dropped 4 bases and J dropped 5; count of bases not matched to a gene: 3. Germline V CDR1 and CDR2: SGHTA, FQGNSA. The CDR3 totals 13 residues. CDR3 coding DNA: TGTGCCAGCAGCTCCGGGAGGGGGGAGACCCAGTACTTC. This gives the protein CASSSGRGETQYF.

The chain employs TRBV3-1 and TRBJ1-5; weak D call: TRBD1 (5 bases). Germline V lookup: CDR1 LGHDT, CDR2 YNNKEL (reference sequence). Trimming cost V 0 bases and J 7 bases, with 13 bases left between them. The CDR3 sequence is 15 residues long. The CDR3 is CASSQDGGARQPQHF. The CDR3 region has the DNA TGTGCCAGCAGCCAAGATGGAGGGGCACGACAGCCCCAGCATTTT.

The J gene is TRBJ2-1, the V gene TRBV24-1; D is unclear. CDR1 and CDR2 from the germline V gene are KGHDR and SFDVKD. The CDR3 has 13 residues. The V gene lost 1 base and the J gene lost 4 bases, with 4 bases spanning the gap. In DNA form, the CDR3 reads TGTGCCACCAGTGATTTCCTGTACAATGAGCAGTTCTTC. Protein sequence: CATSDFLYNEQFF.

This chain uses TRBV7-2 with TRBJ1-2; D perhaps matches TRBD1 (5 bases). V dropped 5 bases and J dropped 7 bases, with 20 bases sitting between them. CDR1 is SGHTA, CDR2 FQGNSA, per germline. The CDR3 runs 15 residues. The DNA for the CDR3 is TGTGCCAGCAGCCAGAGGACTATCTCGGGGGGTGGCTACACCTTC. Translation gives CASSQRTISGGGYTF.

In DNA form, the CDR3 reads TGTGCCAGCAGCTCACCCGGGACAGCCTCCTACGAGCAGTACTTC. Protein sequence: CASSSPGTASYEQYF. The rearrangement joins TRBV7-9 to TRBJ2-7, with 7 positions matching TRBD1. Trimming cost V 4 bases and J 0 bases; bases outside gene matches: 6. Per the germline V gene, CDR1 is SEHNR and CDR2 is FQNEAQ (reference sequence). CDR3 length: 15 residues.

This clonotype was recorded once. The gene calls are TRBV11-2 and TRBJ1-1; maybe TRBD1 (5 bases). The CDR3 covers 15 residues. CDR1 and CDR2 (germline): SGHAT, FQNNGV. V was clipped by 2 bases and J by 4 bases, with 14 bases between them. The CDR3 loop is CASSLRGQGATEAFF. CDR3 bases: TGTGCCAGCAGCTTACGAGGGCAGGGCGCCACTGAAGCTTTCTTT.

The chain couples TRBV18 to TRBJ1-2; perhaps TRBD1 as D (6 bases). The CDR3 has 12 residues. CDR1 is KGHSH, CDR2 LQKENI, per germline. Trimming took off 6 bases at V and 6 bases at J, with 11 bases between the two ends. The CDR3 is CASSRNRDGYTF. In nucleotides, the CDR3 is TGTGCCAGCTCGCGAAACAGGGATGGCTACACCTTC.

This clonotype has a single count. The chain employs TRBV29-1 and TRBJ2-2, with 8 bases lining up with TRBD1. Per the germline V gene, CDR1 is SQVTM and CDR2 is ANQGSEA. The CDR3 spans 14 residues. Trimming cost V 7 bases and J 1 base; bases outside gene matches: 5. CDR3 DNA: TGCAGCGCCTTGACAGGGGTGAACACCGGGGAGCTGTTTTTT. Its translation: CSALTGVNTGELFF.

CDR3 DNA: TGTGCCAGCAGCCCACCAACAGGGGTTGGCTATGGCTACACCTTC. Its translation is CASSPPTGVGYGYTF. The chain employs TRBV9 and TRBJ1-2, with 7 nucleotides matching TRBD1. The V gene's germline CDR1 is SGDLS and CDR2 YYNGEE. The trim removed 4 bases at V and 4 bases at J, leaving 10 bases unmatched. There are 15 residues in the CDR3.